This is a list of T cell receptor beta chains from one sample in a study of CD8 T cells in ankylosing spondylitis. TCRdb fed the 5' RACE reads into MiXCR, producing one record per CDR3 protein. In the table there are 39,000 or so distinct CDR3 sequences, around 10% of which are singletons. Material for sequencing was blood, either unsorted or a sorted T cell fraction (not recorded which). The receptors derive from a male donor with ankylosing spondylitis or in good health (not recorded which). Each CDR3 is given with its conserved first and last residue. D genes are given only for firm matches. Clone size is given for some rows only: seen once, a few or many times, or a class if the clone is expanded.

size | D | J | V | DNA | CDR3
many | - | TRBJ2-7 | TRBV20-1 | TGCAGTGCTAGAGGCCGGGGCCCCTACGAGCAGTACTTC | CSARGRGPYEQYF
- | TRBD1 | TRBJ2-6 | TRBV5-4 | TGTGCCAGCAGCTTGAGACAGGGTAATGGGGCCAACGTCCTGACTTTC | CASSLRQGNGANVLTF
many | - | TRBJ2-7 | TRBV6-1 | TGTGCCAGCAGTGCCGACAGCTTCTACGAGCAGTACTTC | CASSADSFYEQYF
many | - | TRBJ2-5 | TRBV12-3/TRBV12-4 | TGTGCCAGCAGCGGGACGGACCAAGAGACCCAGTACTTC | CASSGTDQETQYF
- | TRBD1 | TRBJ2-7 | TRBV7-3 | TGTGCCAGCAGCCCCGGGACAGGCCACCCCCTCGAGCAGTACTTC | CASSPGTGHPLEQYF
many | TRBD2 | TRBJ2-1 | TRBV25-1 | TGTGCCAGCATGGGGACTAGCGGGAGAGTCGGTTACAATGAGCAGTTCTTC | CASMGTSGRVGYNEQFF
many | - | TRBJ2-5 | TRBV5-1 | TGCGCCAGCCGGGACCCCCCGCGCGGGACCCAGTACTTC | CASRDPPRGTQYF
many | - | TRBJ2-1 | TRBV20-1 | TGCAGTGCTTTGGGTGGGGGGGGCCTATCCTACAATGAGCAGTTCTTC | CSALGGGGLSYNEQFF
- | TRBD2 | TRBJ2-5 | TRBV7-2 | TGTGCCAGCAGCTTGACTAGCGGTCAGAGGGCCCAGTACTTC | CASSLTSGQRAQYF
few | TRBD1 | TRBJ1-3 | TRBV6-5 | TGTGCCAGTCACAGGGGGAACACCATATATTTT | CASHRGNTIYF
many | - | TRBJ2-1 | TRBV7-9 | TGTGCCAGCAGGCACACAAAGGCTGACAACAATGAGCAGTTCTTC | CASRHTKADNNEQFF
many | TRBD1 | TRBJ1-6 | TRBV15 | TGTGCCACCAGCAGGGCTGACAGGGGTCATTCACCCCTCCACTTT | CATSRADRGHSPLHF
many | - | TRBJ2-3 | TRBV12-3/TRBV12-4 | TGTGCCAGCAGTTTTTACACCTCGGCCACAGATACGCAGTATTTT | CASSFYTSATDTQYF
many | TRBD1 | TRBJ1-1 | TRBV29-1 | TGCAGCGTGACGGCCGGGACAGGGGGAACTGAAGCTTTCTTT | CSVTAGTGGTEAFF
many | - | TRBJ2-7 | TRBV6-5 | TGTGCCAGCAGTTACTCTGACCTAGGAACAGGAGGCTCCTACGAGCAGTACTTC | CASSYSDLGTGGSYEQYF
many | - | TRBJ1-2 | TRBV12-3/TRBV12-4 | TGTGCCAGCAGTACCCGGGTCTCATATGGCTACACCTTC | CASSTRVSYGYTF
- | - | TRBJ1-2 | TRBV27 | TGTGCCAGCAGTTCCCATCCGAGGGGCGACAGGACTAACTATGGCTACAACTTC | CASSSHPRGDRTNYGYNF
many | TRBD2 | TRBJ2-1 | TRBV4-3 | TGCGCCAGCAGCCTTCTCCTAGCGGGCGATGAGCAGTTCTTC | CASSLLLAGDEQFF
many | TRBD2 | TRBJ2-7 | TRBV20-1 | TGCAGTGCTCCCAATGCCCTAGCGGGAGTCAGGGAGCAGTACTTC | CSAPNALAGVREQYF
many | - | TRBJ2-7 | TRBV13 | TGTGCCAGCAGCTTCGGCAGGGGAAACGAGCAGTACTTC | CASSFGRGNEQYF
few | TRBD2 | TRBJ2-5 | TRBV9 | TGTGCCAGCAGCGTAGGCCCTAGCGGGATAAAGACCCAGTACTTC | CASSVGPSGIKTQYF
many | TRBD1 | TRBJ2-2 | TRBV19 | TGTGCCAGTAGTCTTCGGGACAGAAGGACCGGGGAGCTGTTTTTT | CASSLRDRRTGELFF
- | - | TRBJ2-5 | TRBV5-6 | TGTGCCAGCAGCTTGGTTCAGGGAGAAGAGACCCAGTACTTC | CASSLVQGEETQYF
many | - | TRBJ2-1 | TRBV5-1 | TGCGCCAGCAGCTTGCAGAGTGCCGTTCTTGAGCAGTTCTTC | CASSLQSAVLEQFF
many | - | TRBJ2-5 | TRBV6-1 | TGTGCCAGCAGTAGGGGCACCCAAGAGACCCAGTACTTC | CASSRGTQETQYF
many | - | TRBJ2-3 | TRBV4-1 | TGCGCCAGCAGCTACAGCGGGAGCACAGATACGCAGTATTTT | CASSYSGSTDTQYF
many | TRBD2 | TRBJ2-7 | TRBV3-1 | TGTGCCAGCAGCACGGGGACTAGCTACGAGCAGTACTTC | CASSTGTSYEQYF
many | - | TRBJ1-1 | TRBV12-3/TRBV12-4 | TGTGCCAGCAGTTTATCATACAGGAGTGACACTGAAGCTTTCTTT | CASSLSYRSDTEAFF
many | TRBD2 | TRBJ2-1 | TRBV7-9 | TGTGCCAGCAGCTTGGGGACTAGTATGGTGCAGTTCTTC | CASSLGTSMVQFF
many | TRBD2 | TRBJ2-5 | TRBV11-2 | TGTGCCAGCAGCTTAGGGTCCGGGGCTAGCGGGAGAGAGACCCAGTACTTC | CASSLGSGASGRETQYF
many | TRBD2 | TRBJ2-2 | TRBV7-8 | TGTGCCAGCAGCCCCTTAGCGGGGATGAACACCGGGGAGCTGTTTTTT | CASSPLAGMNTGELFF
many | - | TRBJ2-7 | TRBV18 | TGTGCCAGCTCACGTAACACTCCCTCGGACGCGGACGAGCAGTACTTC | CASSRNTPSDADEQYF
medium-sized | - | TRBJ1-2 | TRBV7-9 | TGTGCCAGCAGCTCGACTTGGGACACCTATGGCTACACCTTC | CASSSTWDTYGYTF
many | - | TRBJ1-5 | TRBV12-3/TRBV12-4 | TGTGCCAGCAGCCCGGGACGGATAAGCAATCAGCCCCAGCATTTT | CASSPGRISNQPQHF
many | - | TRBJ2-6 | TRBV29-1 | TGCAGCGTTGAAGGAGGAACTGGGGCCAACGTCCTGACTTTC | CSVEGGTGANVLTF
many | TRBD2 | TRBJ2-1 | TRBV20-1 | TGCAGTGCTAGAGATAGTGGCGGGAGCGTCCATGAGCAGTTCTTC | CSARDSGGSVHEQFF
many | TRBD2 | TRBJ2-5 | TRBV4-1 | TGCGCCAGCAGCCATTTAACGGTCCTAGCGGGAGATTTGAGAGAGACCCAGTACTTC | CASSHLTVLAGDLRETQYF
many | TRBD1 | TRBJ2-3 | TRBV7-7 | TGTGCTAGCAGCCCCGGACAGGGGAGGGTAGATACGCAGTATTTT | CASSPGQGRVDTQYF
many | - | TRBJ2-1 | TRBV20-1 | TGCAGTGCTAGAGATCTCGCAGGCCATGAGCAGTTCTTC | CSARDLAGHEQFF
many | TRBD2 | TRBJ2-2 | TRBV20-1 | TGCAGTGTCCTCACAGGGACTAGTTCAAACGGGGAGCTGTTTTTT | CSVLTGTSSNGELFF
many | - | TRBJ1-5 | TRBV20-1 | TGCAGTGCTAGAGATCCGGGCGGCCCGAATCAGCCCCAGCATTTT | CSARDPGGPNQPQHF
many | - | TRBJ2-7 | TRBV20-1 | TGCAGTGCTAGAGATCCAGCAGGGAGGTACGAGCAGTACTTC | CSARDPAGRYEQYF